A selection of T cell receptor beta chains follows, all from one sample in a study of radiation and T cells in renal cell carcinoma. Libraries were prepared by immunoSEQ multiplex PCR; TCRdb keeps only in-frame clonotypes and omits some of them. Here the sample spans 140,000 to 150,000 clones, approximately 86% being singletons. Source: blood, taken from a patient whose treatment included radiotherapy and nephrectomy. The receptors were gathered from a woman in her forties or fifties with renal cell carcinoma. CDR3s include the opening cysteine and the closing phenylalanine or tryptophan. The D gene is left open where the match is weak. The size entry is marked missing in some rows and otherwise reads once, few, many or a size class.

v_call: TRBV7-2; clone_size: once; j_call: TRBJ2-3; d_call: NA; cdr3_aa: CASSLPRGAPTDTQYF; cdr3_nt: TGTGCCAGCAGCCTGCCAAGGGGGGCCCCCACAGATACGCAGTATTTT
v_call: TRBV9; clone_size: NA; j_call: TRBJ2-1; d_call: NA; cdr3_aa: CASSVDVSGYNEQFF; cdr3_nt: TGTGCCAGCAGCGTAGATGTTAGCGGTTACAATGAGCAGTTCTTC
v_call: TRBV5-1; clone_size: NA; j_call: TRBJ1-1; d_call: TRBD1; cdr3_aa: CASSLTTGTNTEAFF; cdr3_nt: TGCGCCAGCAGCTTAACGACAGGGACGAACACTGAAGCTTTCTTT
v_call: TRBV2; clone_size: NA; j_call: TRBJ1-4; d_call: NA; cdr3_aa: CASSYSRQATNEKLFF; cdr3_nt: TGTGCCAGCAGCTACTCAAGACAGGCAACTAATGAAAAACTGTTTTTT
v_call: TRBV28; clone_size: NA; j_call: TRBJ1-1; d_call: NA; cdr3_aa: CASSFTLTEAFF; cdr3_nt: TGTGCCAGCAGTTTTACCCTGACTGAAGCTTTCTTT
v_call: TRBV30; clone_size: NA; j_call: TRBJ1-6; d_call: NA; cdr3_aa: CAWSWVGLPTNSPLHF; cdr3_nt: TGTGCCTGGAGTTGGGTAGGGCTTCCGACGAATTCACCCCTCCACTTT
v_call: TRBV5-4; clone_size: NA; j_call: TRBJ2-5; d_call: NA; cdr3_aa: CASGPGLDREGTQYF; cdr3_nt: TGTGCCAGCGGACCCGGACTGGACAGGGAGGGGACCCAGTACTTC
v_call: TRBV7-2; clone_size: few; j_call: TRBJ2-3; d_call: NA; cdr3_aa: CASSLVGRDTDTQYF; cdr3_nt: TGTGCCAGCAGCTTAGTGGGCAGAGACACAGATACGCAGTATTTT
v_call: TRBV5-6; clone_size: once; j_call: TRBJ2-6; d_call: NA; cdr3_aa: CASSLRDSGANVLTF; cdr3_nt: TGTGCCAGCAGCCTCCGGGACTCTGGGGCCAACGTCCTGACTTTC
v_call: TRBV7-2; clone_size: NA; j_call: TRBJ2-2; d_call: TRBD2; cdr3_aa: CASSLLAGGHTGELFF; cdr3_nt: TGTGCCAGCAGCCTTTTAGCGGGGGGGCATACCGGGGAGCTGTTTTTT
v_call: TRBV4-2; clone_size: NA; j_call: TRBJ1-1; d_call: NA; cdr3_aa: CASSWDTEAFF; cdr3_nt: TGTGCCAGCAGCTGGGACACTGAAGCTTTCTTT